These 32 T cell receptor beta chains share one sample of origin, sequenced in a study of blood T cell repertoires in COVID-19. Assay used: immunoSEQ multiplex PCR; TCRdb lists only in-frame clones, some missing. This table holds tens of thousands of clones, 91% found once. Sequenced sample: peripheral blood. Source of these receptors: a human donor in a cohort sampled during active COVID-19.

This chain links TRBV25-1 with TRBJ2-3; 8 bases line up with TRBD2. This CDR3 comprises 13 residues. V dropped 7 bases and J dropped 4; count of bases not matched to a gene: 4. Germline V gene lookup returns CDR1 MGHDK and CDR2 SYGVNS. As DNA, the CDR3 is TGTGCCAGCATCGGGGGACTAGCAGATACGCAGTATTTT. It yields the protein CASIGGLADTQYF.

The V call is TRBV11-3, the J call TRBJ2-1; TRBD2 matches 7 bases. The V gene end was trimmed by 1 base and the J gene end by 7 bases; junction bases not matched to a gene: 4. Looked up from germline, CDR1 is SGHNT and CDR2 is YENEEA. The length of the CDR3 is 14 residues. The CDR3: CASSLVAGVNEQFF. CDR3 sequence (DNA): TGTGCCAGCAGCTTAGTCGCGGGAGTAAATGAGCAGTTCTTC.

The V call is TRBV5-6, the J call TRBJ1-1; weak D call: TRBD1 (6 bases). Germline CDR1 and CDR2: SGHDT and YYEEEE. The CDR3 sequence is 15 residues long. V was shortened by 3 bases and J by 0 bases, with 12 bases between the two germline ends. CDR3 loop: CASSWWGGMNTEAFF. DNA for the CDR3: TGTGCCAGCAGCTGGTGGGGGGGCATGAACACTGAAGCTTTCTTT.

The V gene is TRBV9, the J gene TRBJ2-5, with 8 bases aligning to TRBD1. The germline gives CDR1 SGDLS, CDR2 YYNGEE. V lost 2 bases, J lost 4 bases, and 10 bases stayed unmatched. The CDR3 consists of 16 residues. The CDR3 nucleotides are TGTGCCAGCAGCGTCCTCCAGGGGGCAGTCGGAGAGACCCAGTACTTC. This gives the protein CASSVLQGAVGETQYF.

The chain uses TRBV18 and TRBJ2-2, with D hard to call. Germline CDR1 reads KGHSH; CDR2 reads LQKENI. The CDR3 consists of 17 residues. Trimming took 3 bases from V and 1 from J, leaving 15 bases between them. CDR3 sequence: CASSPRFPGENTGELFF. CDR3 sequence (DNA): TGTGCCAGCTCACCCAGGTTCCCCGGCGAGAACACCGGGGAGCTGTTTTTT.

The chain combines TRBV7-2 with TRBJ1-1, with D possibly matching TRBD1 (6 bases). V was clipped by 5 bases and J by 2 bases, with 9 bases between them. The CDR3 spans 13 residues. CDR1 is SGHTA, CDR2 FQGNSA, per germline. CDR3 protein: CASSLDRNTEAFF. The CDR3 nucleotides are TGTGCCAGCAGCCTGGACAGAAACACTGAAGCTTTCTTT.

The CDR3 sequence is CASSQALRDNYGYTF. Written as DNA, the CDR3 is TGCGCCAGCAGCCAAGCACTCCGGGATAACTATGGCTACACCTTC. The chain is built from TRBV4-3 and TRBJ1-2; no clear D gene. This CDR3 has 15 residues. CDR1 and CDR2 from the germline V gene are LGHNA and YSLEER. V gave up 1 base and J gave up 1 base, with 10 bases separating them.

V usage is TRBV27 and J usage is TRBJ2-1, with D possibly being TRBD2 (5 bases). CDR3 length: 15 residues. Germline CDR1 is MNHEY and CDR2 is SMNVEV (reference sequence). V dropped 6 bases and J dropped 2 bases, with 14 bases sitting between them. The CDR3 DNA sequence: TGTGCCAGCAGCCTGGAGGCGTCTCCCTACAATGAGCAGTTCTTC. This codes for CASSLEASPYNEQFF.

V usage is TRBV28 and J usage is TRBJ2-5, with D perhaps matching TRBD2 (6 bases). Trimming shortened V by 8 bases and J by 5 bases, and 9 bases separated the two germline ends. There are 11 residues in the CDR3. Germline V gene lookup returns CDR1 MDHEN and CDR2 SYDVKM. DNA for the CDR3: TGTGCCAGCCGACTAGTTGAGACCCAGTACTTC. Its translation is CASRLVETQYF.

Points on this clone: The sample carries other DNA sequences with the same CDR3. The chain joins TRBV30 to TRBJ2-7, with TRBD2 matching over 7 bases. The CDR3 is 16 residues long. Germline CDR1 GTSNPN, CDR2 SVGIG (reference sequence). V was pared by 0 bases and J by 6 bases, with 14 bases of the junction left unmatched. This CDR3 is CAWSVGVAGRGGEQYF. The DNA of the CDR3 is TGTGCCTGGAGTGTAGGGGTAGCGGGTCGCGGGGGCGAGCAGTACTTC.

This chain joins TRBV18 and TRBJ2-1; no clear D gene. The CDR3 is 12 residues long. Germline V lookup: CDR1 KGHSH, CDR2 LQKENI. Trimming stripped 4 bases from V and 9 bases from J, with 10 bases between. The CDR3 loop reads CASSLKHFEQFF. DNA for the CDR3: TGTGCCAGCTCACTCAAGCACTTTGAGCAGTTCTTC.

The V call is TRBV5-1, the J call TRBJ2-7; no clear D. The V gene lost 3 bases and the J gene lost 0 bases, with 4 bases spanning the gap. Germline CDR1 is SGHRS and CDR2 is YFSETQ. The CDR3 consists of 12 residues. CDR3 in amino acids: CASSSVSYEQYF. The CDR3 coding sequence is TGCGCCAGCAGCTCCGTCTCCTACGAGCAGTACTTC.

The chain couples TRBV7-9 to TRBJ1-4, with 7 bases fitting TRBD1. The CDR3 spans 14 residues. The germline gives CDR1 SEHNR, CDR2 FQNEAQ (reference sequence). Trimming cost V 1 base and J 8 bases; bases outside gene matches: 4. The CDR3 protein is CASSLGQGVEKLFF. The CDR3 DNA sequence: TGTGCCAGCAGCTTAGGGCAGGGGGTAGAAAAACTGTTTTTT.

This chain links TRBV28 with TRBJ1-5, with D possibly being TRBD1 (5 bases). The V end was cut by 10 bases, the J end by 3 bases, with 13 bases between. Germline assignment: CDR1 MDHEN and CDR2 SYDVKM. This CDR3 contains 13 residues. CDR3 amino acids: CAITAGLNQPQHF. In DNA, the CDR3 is TGTGCCATAACAGCGGGGCTCAATCAGCCCCAGCATTTT.

The CDR3 DNA reads as TGCGCCAGCAGCCAAGAATCGGCGGGGGCCTACAATGAGCAGTTCTTC. Residues: CASSQESAGAYNEQFF. The chain is built from TRBV4-1 and TRBJ2-1; 7 bases are a match to TRBD2. Germline loops: CDR1 MGHRA, CDR2 YSYEKL. This CDR3 comprises 16 residues. With 0 bases clipped from V and 2 bases from J, the junction kept 4 bases outside the gene matches.

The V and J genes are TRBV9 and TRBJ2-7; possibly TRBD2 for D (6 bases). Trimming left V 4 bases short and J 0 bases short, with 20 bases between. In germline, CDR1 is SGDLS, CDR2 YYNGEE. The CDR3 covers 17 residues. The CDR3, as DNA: TGTGCCAGCAGCCCTCAAGGTCAGGGACTCAGCTCCTACGAGCAGTACTTC. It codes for CASSPQGQGLSSYEQYF.

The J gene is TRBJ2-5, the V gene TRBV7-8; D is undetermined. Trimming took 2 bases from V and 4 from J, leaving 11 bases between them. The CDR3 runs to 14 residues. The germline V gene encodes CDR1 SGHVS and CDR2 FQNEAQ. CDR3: CASSLSVSSETQYF. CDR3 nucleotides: TGTGCCAGCAGCTTATCGGTTAGCTCAGAGACCCAGTACTTC.

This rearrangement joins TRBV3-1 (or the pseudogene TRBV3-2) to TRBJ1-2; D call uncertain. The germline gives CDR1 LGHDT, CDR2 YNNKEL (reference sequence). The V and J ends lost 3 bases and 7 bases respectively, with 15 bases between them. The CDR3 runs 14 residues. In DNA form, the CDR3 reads TGTGCCAGCAGCCACGCCCTAAGACTATTTGGCTACACCTTC. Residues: CASSHALRLFGYTF.

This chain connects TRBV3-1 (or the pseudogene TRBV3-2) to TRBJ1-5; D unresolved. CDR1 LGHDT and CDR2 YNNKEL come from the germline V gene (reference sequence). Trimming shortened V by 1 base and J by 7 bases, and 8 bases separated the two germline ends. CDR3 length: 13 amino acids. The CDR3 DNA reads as TGTGCCAGCAGCCAAGTTGATGGCCAGCCCCAGCATTTT. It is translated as CASSQVDGQPQHF.

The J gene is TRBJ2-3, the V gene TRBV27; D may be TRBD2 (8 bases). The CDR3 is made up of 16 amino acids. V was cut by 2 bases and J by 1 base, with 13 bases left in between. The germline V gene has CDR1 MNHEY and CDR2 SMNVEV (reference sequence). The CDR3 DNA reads TGTGCCAGCAGTTTAAGGGGGCGGGGGGGCACAGATACGCAGTATTTT. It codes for CASSLRGRGGTDTQYF.

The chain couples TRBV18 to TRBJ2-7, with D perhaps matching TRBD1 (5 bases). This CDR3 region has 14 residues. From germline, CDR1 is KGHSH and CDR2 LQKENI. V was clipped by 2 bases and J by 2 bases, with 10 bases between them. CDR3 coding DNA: TGTGCCAGCTCACCATCCGACAGTACCTACGAGCAGTACTTC. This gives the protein CASSPSDSTYEQYF. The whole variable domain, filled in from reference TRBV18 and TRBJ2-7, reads NAGVMQNPRHLVRRRGQEARLRCSPMKGHSHVYWYRQLPEEGLKFMVYLQKENIIDESGMPKERFSAEFPKEGPSILRIQQVVRGDSAAYFCASSPSDSTYEQYFGPGTRLTVT.

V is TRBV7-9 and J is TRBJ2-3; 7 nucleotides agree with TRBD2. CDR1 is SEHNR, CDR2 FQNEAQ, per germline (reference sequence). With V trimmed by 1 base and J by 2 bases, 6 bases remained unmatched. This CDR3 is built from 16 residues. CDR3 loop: CASSLELTSDTDTQYF. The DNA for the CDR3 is TGTGCCAGCAGCTTAGAATTAACTAGCGACACAGATACGCAGTATTTT.

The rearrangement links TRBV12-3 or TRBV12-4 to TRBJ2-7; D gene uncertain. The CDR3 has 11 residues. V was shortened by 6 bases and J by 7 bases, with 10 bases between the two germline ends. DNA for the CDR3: TGTGCCAGCAGCTCCTCTTTGGAGCAGTACTTC. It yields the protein CASSSSLEQYF.

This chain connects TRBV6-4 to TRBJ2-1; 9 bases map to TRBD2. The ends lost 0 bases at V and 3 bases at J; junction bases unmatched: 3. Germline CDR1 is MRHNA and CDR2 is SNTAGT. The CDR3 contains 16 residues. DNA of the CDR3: TGTGCCAGCAGTGACTCGCGGCGGGGGGGCTACAATGAGCAGTTCTTC. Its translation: CASSDSRRGGYNEQFF.

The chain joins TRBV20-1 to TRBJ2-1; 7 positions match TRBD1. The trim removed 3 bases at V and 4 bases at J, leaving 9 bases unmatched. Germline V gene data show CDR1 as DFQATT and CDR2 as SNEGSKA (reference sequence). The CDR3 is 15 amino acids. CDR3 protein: CSASPFPGQYNEQFF. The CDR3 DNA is TGCAGTGCTAGTCCTTTCCCGGGACAGTACAATGAGCAGTTCTTC.

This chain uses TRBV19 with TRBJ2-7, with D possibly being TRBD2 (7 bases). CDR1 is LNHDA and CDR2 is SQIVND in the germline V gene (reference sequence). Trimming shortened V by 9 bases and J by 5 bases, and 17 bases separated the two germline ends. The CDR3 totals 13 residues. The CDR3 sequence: CASGGRGGDEQYF. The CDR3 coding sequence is TGTGCCAGCGGGGGGCGGGGAGGTGACGAGCAGTACTTC.

This CDR3 is CAWKPPGVGNQPQHF. The CDR3 nucleotides are TGTGCCTGGAAACCACCAGGGGTTGGCAATCAGCCCCAGCATTTT. This sequence joins TRBV30 and TRBJ1-5, with D tentatively TRBD1 (6 bases). Trimming removed 4 bases at V and 2 bases at J, with 15 bases between. CDR1 and CDR2 from the germline V gene are GTSNPN and SVGIG (reference sequence). The CDR3 extends over 15 amino acids.

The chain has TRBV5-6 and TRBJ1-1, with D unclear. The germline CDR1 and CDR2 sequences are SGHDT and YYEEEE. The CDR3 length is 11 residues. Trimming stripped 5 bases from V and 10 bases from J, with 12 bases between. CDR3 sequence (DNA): TGTGCCAGCAGGGACTGGGGAGGAGCTTTCTTT. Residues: CASRDWGGAFF.

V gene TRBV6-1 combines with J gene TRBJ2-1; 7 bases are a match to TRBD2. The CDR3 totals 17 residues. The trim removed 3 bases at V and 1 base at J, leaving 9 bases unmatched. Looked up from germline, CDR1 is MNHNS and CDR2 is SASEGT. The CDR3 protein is CASSDWEGMGSYNEQFF. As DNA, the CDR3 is TGTGCCAGCAGTGATTGGGAGGGGATGGGGTCCTACAATGAGCAGTTCTTC.

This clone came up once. The CDR3 loop reads CASSGGDSSGNTIYF. DNA for the CDR3: TGTGCCAGCAGCGGGGGGGACAGCTCTGGAAACACCATATATTTT. The chain links TRBV9 to TRBJ1-3, with TRBD1 matching over 7 bases. The trim removed 3 bases at V and 0 bases at J, leaving 3 bases unmatched. Germline V gene sequence: CDR1 SGDLS, CDR2 YYNGEE. The CDR3 is 15 residues long.

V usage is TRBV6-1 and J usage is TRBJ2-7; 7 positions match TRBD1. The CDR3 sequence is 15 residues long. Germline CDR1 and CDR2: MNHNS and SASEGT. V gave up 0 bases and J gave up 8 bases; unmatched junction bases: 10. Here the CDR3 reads CASSEASGTANKQYF. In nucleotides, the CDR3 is TGTGCCAGCAGTGAAGCCTCCGGGACAGCTAACAAGCAGTACTTC.

In DNA form, the CDR3 reads TGTGCCAGCAGCCCTCAAGCGGCGATCATCACAGATACGCAGTATTTT. This sequence encodes CASSPQAAIITDTQYF. V and J are TRBV7-3 and TRBJ2-3; a possible D gene is TRBD2 (5 bases). CDR3 length equals 16 residues. CDR1 and CDR2 from the germline V gene are SGHTA and FQGTGA. Trimming pared 5 bases from V and 2 bases from J, leaving 17 bases between.